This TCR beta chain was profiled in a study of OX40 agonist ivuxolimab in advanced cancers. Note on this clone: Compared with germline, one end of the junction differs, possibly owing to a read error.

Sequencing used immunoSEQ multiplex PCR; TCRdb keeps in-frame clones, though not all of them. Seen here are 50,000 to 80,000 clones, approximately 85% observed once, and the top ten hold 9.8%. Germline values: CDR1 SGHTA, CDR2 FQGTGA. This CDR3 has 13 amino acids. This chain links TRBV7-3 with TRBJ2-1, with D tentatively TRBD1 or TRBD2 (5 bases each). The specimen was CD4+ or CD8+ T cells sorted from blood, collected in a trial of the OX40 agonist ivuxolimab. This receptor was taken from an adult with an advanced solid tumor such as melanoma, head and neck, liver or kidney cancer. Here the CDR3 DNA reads TGTGCCAGCAGCGTAACGAGGGGCAATGAGCAGTTCTTC. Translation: CASSVTRGNEQFF.